This T cell receptor (beta chain) was observed in a study of blood T cells in healthy people across ages. Points from the study as a whole: Naive and antigen-experienced cells could not be conclusively compared, given unsorted PBMCs.

Primed by a sample-barcoded 5' primer and a J-beta primer mix, a second PCR proceeded for about 7 to 11 cycles. A template-switch adaptor with 12 random nucleotides tagged each cDNA molecule. TCRdb processed the 5' RACE reads anew with MiXCR; each CDR3 protein has one entry. The table includes about 1.8 million distinct CDR3 sequences, less than 50% detected once. Regarding this clonotype: Antigen unknown.

With 3 bases clipped from V and 9 bases from J, the junction kept 1 base outside the gene matches. Germline V gene sequence: CDR1 MNHEY, CDR2 SVGEGT. This CDR3 has 11 amino acids. A minimum of 7 million PBMCs was isolated per sample. Total RNA amounts of at least 5.5 micrograms were extracted per sample. This rearrangement joins TRBV6-2 or TRBV6-3 to TRBJ2-5; 7 nucleotides align to TRBD1. Sequenced: blood. This TCR was recovered from a woman in her thirties or forties in good health. Here the CDR3 reads CASSYQGAQYF. The DNA for the CDR3 is TGTGCCAGCAGTTATCAGGGGGCCCAGTACTTC.